What follows are 26 T cell receptor beta chains derived from one specimen sequenced in a study of blood T cell repertoires in COVID-19. Repertoires were generated with immunoSEQ multiplex PCR, while TCRdb's copy carries only in-frame clones and drops some. The table includes about 250,000 clones, approximately 90% detected once. Specimen: PBMCs or T cells enriched from blood (not recorded which). Receptor source: a woman aged 45-65 years who had recovered from COVID-19.

The chain carries TRBV6-2 or TRBV6-3 and TRBJ1-6, with 7 bases that match TRBD1. Germline lookup yields CDR1 MNHEY and CDR2 SVGEGT. This CDR3 has 15 amino acids. The V gene end was trimmed by 5 bases and the J gene end by 7 bases; junction bases not matched to a gene: 8. This CDR3 is CASSTQDRKNSPLHF. The CDR3 region has the DNA TGTGCCAGCAGTACCCAGGACAGGAAAAATTCACCCCTCCACTTT.

This clone has more than one count but fewer than ten. The chain carries TRBV6-2 or TRBV6-3 and TRBJ1-5; weak D call: TRBD1 (6 bases). The CDR3 is 14 amino acids. Germline lookup yields CDR1 MNHEY and CDR2 SVGEGT. V was cut by 4 bases and J by 3 bases, with 10 bases left in between. The CDR3 DNA sequence: TGTGCCAGCAGTTCGGACAGACTCAATCAGCCCCAGCATTTT. It encodes CASSSDRLNQPQHF.

J is TRBJ2-1 and V is TRBV27; 10 nucleotides agree with TRBD1. Germline V gene lookup returns CDR1 MNHEY and CDR2 SMNVEV (reference sequence). The junction had 3 bases not matched to a gene; V was cut back by 6 bases and J by 4 bases. The CDR3 is made up of 14 amino acids. Written as DNA, the CDR3 is TGTGCCAGCAGCGACAGGGGGCAATACAATGAGCAGTTCTTC. It translates to CASSDRGQYNEQFF.

The CDR3 nucleotides are TGCGCCAGCAGCCAAACAGGGGGCGATTTTTCTGAAGCTTTCTTT. This gives the protein CASSQTGGDFSEAFF. V usage is TRBV4-1 and J usage is TRBJ1-1, with 9 bases matching TRBD1. Germline loops: CDR1 MGHRA, CDR2 YSYEKL. The CDR3 consists of 15 residues. After removal of 2 bases from V and 6 bases from J, the junction contained 7 bases not matched to a gene.

As for this clone: Other nucleotide sequences from this sample produce the same CDR3. The CDR3 protein is CASSGQLNTEAFF. CDR3 nucleotides: TGTGCCAGCTCAGGACAGTTGAACACTGAAGCTTTCTTT. This chain links TRBV18 with TRBJ1-1, with D perhaps matching TRBD1 (6 bases). V shed 5 bases and J shed 0 bases, with 7 bases lying between them. The CDR3 contains 13 residues. The germline CDR1 and CDR2 sequences are KGHSH and LQKENI. Looking up the rest from reference TRBV18 and TRBJ1-1 gives the full variable domain: NAGVMQNPRHLVRRRGQEARLRCSPMKGHSHVYWYRQLPEEGLKFMVYLQKENIIDESGMPKERFSAEFPKEGPSILRIQQVVRGDSAAYFCASSGQLNTEAFFGQGTRLTVV.

The rearrangement uses TRBV5-1 and TRBJ2-1, with 9 bases fitting TRBD2. V gave up 0 bases and J gave up 7 bases; unmatched junction bases: 8. Germline lookup yields CDR1 SGHRS and CDR2 YFSETQ. The CDR3 spans 16 residues. The DNA for the CDR3 is TGCGCCAGCAGCTTGGCAGGAGCGGGAGGTCGGAATGAGCAGTTCTTC. Amino acids: CASSLAGAGGRNEQFF.

Written as DNA, the CDR3 is TGCAGCGTTGGGGCGACGGAGGCCGGATCTGAAGCTTTCTTT. Translated: CSVGATEAGSEAFF. The gene calls are TRBV29-1 and TRBJ1-1; no definite D call. Looked up from germline, CDR1 is SQVTM and CDR2 is ANQGSEA. V lost 4 bases and J 6 bases, leaving 18 bases between the germline ends. The length of the CDR3 is 14 residues.

V usage is TRBV6-5 and J usage is TRBJ1-6, with no clear D. V lost 2 bases, J lost 9 bases, and 11 bases lay in between. In germline, CDR1 is MNHEY, CDR2 SVGAGI. CDR3 size: 14 residues. In nucleotides, the CDR3 is TGTGCCAGCAGTTACGGGCCTAAGGTTTCACCCCTCCACTTT. This translates into CASSYGPKVSPLHF.

This clone was recorded a few times. The chain couples TRBV25-1 to TRBJ2-1; 8 bases fit TRBD1. The CDR3 covers 15 residues. Germline V gene sequence: CDR1 MGHDK, CDR2 SYGVNS. V lost 4 bases to trimming and J lost 9 bases; unmatched junction nucleotides: 11. The DNA of the CDR3 is TGTGCCAGCAGTGGTCTCGGACAGGGCGATAGTGAGCAGTTCTTC. Encoded protein: CASSGLGQGDSEQFF.

The chain has TRBV30 and TRBJ1-5, with 7 bases identical to TRBD1. The CDR3 is 16 residues long. The J segment lost 0 bases and the V segment lost 4 bases, leaving 9 bases of the junction unmatched. Germline V gives CDR1 GTSNPN, CDR2 SVGIG (reference sequence). In DNA, the CDR3 is TGTGCCTGGACCCACAAGACAGGGATTAGCAATCAGCCCCAGCATTTT. Encoded protein: CAWTHKTGISNQPQHF. The full variable domain, in which reference TRBV30 and TRBJ1-5 provide the parts outside the CDR3, is SQTIHQWPATLVQPVGSPLSLECTVEGTSNPNLYWYRQAAGRGLQLLFYSVGIGQISSEVPQNLSASRPQDRQFILSSKKLLLSDSGFYLCAWTHKTGISNQPQHFGDGTRLSIL.

This chain links TRBV7-9 with TRBJ1-5, with a weak D call TRBD1 (6 bases). V was clipped by 3 bases and J by 7 bases, with 10 bases between them. CDR1 and CDR2 from the germline V gene are SEHNR and FQNEAQ (reference sequence). This CDR3 region has 13 residues. The CDR3 protein is CASSFGQNQPQHF. CDR3 coding DNA: TGTGCCAGCAGCTTCGGACAGAACCAGCCCCAGCATTTT.

The chain has TRBV4-2 and TRBJ1-4; D remains ambiguous. The V and J ends lost 1 base and 4 bases respectively, with 10 bases between them. Germline values: CDR1 LGHNA, CDR2 YNFKEQ. The CDR3 covers 15 residues. Here the CDR3 DNA reads TGTGCCAGCAGCCAAGCAGCGGCGAATAATGAAAAACTGTTTTTT. It codes for CASSQAAANNEKLFF.

The J gene is TRBJ2-7, the V gene TRBV27; 8 positions agree with TRBD1. Germline-derived CDR1 and CDR2 are MNHEY and SMNVEV (reference sequence). Trimming at V came to 3 bases and at J to 6 bases, leaving 10 bases not matched to a gene. CDR3 length: 15 amino acids. CDR3 coding DNA: TGTGCCAGCAGTTTTGGGGCAGGGGGCCAGGGCGAGCAGTACTTC. It codes for CASSFGAGGQGEQYF.

This chain uses TRBV18 with TRBJ2-7, with TRBD2 matching 13 bases. Per germline, CDR1 KGHSH and CDR2 LQKENI. CDR3 size: 16 residues. After removal of 3 bases from V and 3 bases from J, the junction contained 5 bases not matched to a gene. CDR3 nucleotide sequence: TGTGCCAGCTCACCCGGACTAGCGGGAGAGGGCTACGAGCAGTACTTC. It is translated as CASSPGLAGEGYEQYF.

The rearrangement joins TRBV3-1 (or the pseudogene TRBV3-2) to TRBJ2-7, with 15 bases fitting TRBD2. The V gene's germline CDR1 is LGHDT and CDR2 YNNKEL (reference sequence). J was trimmed by 3 bases and V by 4 bases; bases with no gene match: 4. The CDR3 length is 16 residues. In DNA form, the CDR3 reads TGTGCCAGCAGCCCGGGACTAGCGGGAGGCGGCTACGAGCAGTACTTC. Residues: CASSPGLAGGGYEQYF.

CDR3 residues: CSVEREGEQYF. CDR3 in DNA: TGCAGCGTTGAGCGGGAGGGGGAGCAGTACTTC. J is TRBJ2-7 and V is TRBV29-1; 9 bases match TRBD2. V lost 3 bases and J lost 7; bases outside the gene matches: 1. Germline values: CDR1 SQVTM, CDR2 ANQGSEA. The CDR3 totals 11 residues.

The rearrangement links TRBV6-6 to TRBJ2-1, with a weak D call TRBD2 (6 bases). The germline CDR1 and CDR2 sequences are MNHNY and SVGAGI (reference sequence). The CDR3 extends over 14 amino acids. V was shortened by 1 base and J by 6 bases, with 10 bases between the two germline ends. CDR3 nucleotides: TGTGCCAGCAGTTACTTTCAGGGAGGCAATGAGCAGTTCTTC. As protein: CASSYFQGGNEQFF.

The chain couples TRBV7-2 to TRBJ1-2; D unresolved. Germline V gene data show CDR1 as SGHTA and CDR2 as FQGNSA. The CDR3 loop spans 13 amino acids. The germline V and J ends were trimmed by 4 bases and 4 bases, with 10 bases remaining between them. This CDR3 reads CASSSRVTYGYTF. The CDR3 coding sequence is TGTGCCAGCAGCTCGCGGGTGACCTATGGCTACACCTTC.

This sequence joins TRBV11-2 and TRBJ1-1; 7 bases are a match to TRBD1. This CDR3 is built from 15 residues. The trim removed 3 bases at V and 2 bases at J, leaving 6 bases unmatched. CDR1 SGHAT and CDR2 FQNNGV come from the germline V gene. The chain's CDR3 is CASSFGNRGNTEAFF. DNA of the CDR3: TGTGCCAGCAGCTTCGGTAACAGGGGTAACACTGAAGCTTTCTTT.

The chain recombines TRBV6-2 or TRBV6-3 with TRBJ1-1; 11 nucleotides line up with TRBD1. V trimming: 5 bases; J trimming: 1 base; junction bases outside the gene matches: 9. Germline loops: CDR1 MNHEY, CDR2 SVGEGT. CDR3 length equals 17 residues. The CDR3: CASSPRTGGAGNTEAFF. As DNA, the CDR3 is TGTGCCAGCAGTCCCAGGACAGGGGGCGCGGGGAACACTGAAGCTTTCTTT.

V is TRBV24-1 and J is TRBJ2-7, with 8 bases that match TRBD1. The CDR3 is made up of 14 amino acids. V lost 4 bases and J lost 2; bases outside the gene matches: 3. Germline CDR1 is KGHDR and CDR2 is SFDVKD. CDR3 DNA: TGTGCCACCAGTGACAGGACAGGGACCTACGAGCAGTACTTC. Protein product: CATSDRTGTYEQYF.

This chain uses TRBV5-3 with TRBJ1-5, with 9 bases identical to TRBD1. TRBV5-3 is filed as an ORF, its function uncertain. After removal of 0 bases from V and 2 bases from J, the junction contained 0 bases not matched to a gene. The CDR3 spans 15 residues. Written as DNA, the CDR3 is TGTGCCAGAAGCTTGGGGACAGGGGGCAATCAGCCCCAGCATTTT. Its translation is CARSLGTGGNQPQHF.

The J gene is TRBJ2-1, the V gene TRBV7-2; the match to TRBD2 covers 11 bases. The CDR3 sequence is 17 residues long. The J segment lost 0 bases and the V segment lost 4 bases, leaving 5 bases of the junction unmatched. Germline lookup yields CDR1 SGHTA and CDR2 FQGNSA. CDR3 sequence: CASSSTSGGGSYNEQFF. The CDR3 DNA follows: TGTGCCAGCAGCTCTACTAGCGGGGGAGGCTCCTACAATGAGCAGTTCTTC.

The chain links TRBV28 to TRBJ2-4; D is perhaps TRBD1 (6 bases). Trimming cost V 11 bases and J 3 bases, with 17 bases left between them. Germline-derived CDR1 and CDR2 are MDHEN and SYDVKM. The CDR3 is made up of 14 amino acids. This CDR3 reads CAGPDRAVKNIQYF. CDR3 DNA sequence: TGTGCCGGCCCGGACAGAGCAGTCAAAAACATTCAGTACTTC.

This clone appeared a single time. This sequence joins TRBV28 and TRBJ1-2, with 9 bases aligning to TRBD1. Trimming took 2 bases from V and 8 from J; bases not matched to a gene: 6. The CDR3 extends over 14 amino acids. CDR1 is MDHEN, CDR2 SYDVKM, per germline. The CDR3 sequence: CASSLKGTGQGYTF. CDR3 nucleotides: TGTGCCAGCAGTTTAAAAGGGACAGGGCAAGGCTACACCTTC.

The chain couples TRBV6-2 or TRBV6-3 to TRBJ1-3; D is perhaps TRBD1 (6 bases). CDR3 length: 14 amino acids. Trimming cost V 4 bases and J 1 base, with 8 bases left between them. CDR1 and CDR2 from the germline V gene are MNHEY and SVGEGT. In DNA form, the CDR3 reads TGTGCCAGCAGTTGGGACAATTCTGGAAACACCATATATTTT. Translating it yields CASSWDNSGNTIYF.